Presented here are 23 T cell receptor beta chains from one specimen sequenced in a study of blood T cell repertoires in COVID-19. Assay used: immunoSEQ multiplex PCR; TCRdb lists only in-frame clones, some missing. There are fewer than 200,000 clones in the sample; approximately 86% occur only once, and about 1.2% lies in the top ten. Sequencing used peripheral blood. The receptor set was obtained from a man aged 60 to 75 who had recovered from COVID-19.

This clone appeared a single time. The chain uses TRBV4-3 and TRBJ2-7; D may be TRBD2 (6 bases). CDR3 length: 17 amino acids. The ends were cut back, 0 bases at V and 0 bases at J, with 15 bases in the middle. Germline V gene lookup returns CDR1 LGHNA and CDR2 YSLEER. The chain's CDR3 is CASSQDQGGRPSYEQYF. In DNA form, the CDR3 reads TGCGCCAGCAGCCAAGATCAAGGAGGGAGGCCCTCCTACGAGCAGTACTTC.

This clone showed up just once. The rearrangement uses TRBV2 and TRBJ2-7; 8 nucleotides align to TRBD2. The V gene's germline CDR1 is SNHLY and CDR2 FYNNEI. V trimming: 9 bases; J trimming: 4 bases; junction bases outside the gene matches: 11. The CDR3 is 14 residues long. The CDR3 DNA follows: TGTGCCAGTAGCCGCGGGGCGGGGGGTTACGAGCAGTACTTC. Its protein is CASSRGAGGYEQYF.

This chain links TRBV4-3 with TRBJ2-2; 10 bases fit TRBD2. V shed 0 bases, J shed 4 bases, and the junction held 5 bases outside the gene matches. This CDR3 contains 17 residues. Per germline, CDR1 LGHNA and CDR2 YSLEER. CDR3 coding DNA: TGCGCCAGCAGCCAAGATCAAAGCGGGGGGGCCACCGGGGAGCTGTTTTTT. The encoded protein is CASSQDQSGGATGELFF.

V gene TRBV3-1 (or the pseudogene TRBV3-2) combines with J gene TRBJ1-2; TRBD1 agrees at 7 bases. V was pared by 1 base and J by 8 bases, with 7 bases of the junction left unmatched. Germline CDR1 LGHDT, CDR2 YNNKEL (reference sequence). The CDR3 spans 14 residues. The CDR3 is CASSQVAPGGGYTF. Here the CDR3 DNA reads TGTGCCAGCAGCCAAGTGGCCCCAGGGGGAGGCTACACCTTC.

The chain combines TRBV10-3 with TRBJ2-2; TRBD1 agrees at 7 bases. Trimming removed 7 bases from V and 7 bases from J; junction bases left unmatched: 9. The CDR3 runs 14 residues. Germline values: CDR1 ENHRY, CDR2 SYGVKD. This CDR3 reads CAITRDRGLGELFF. The CDR3 DNA follows: TGTGCCATCACCCGGGACAGAGGTCTCGGGGAGCTGTTTTTT.

This clone was observed once. This chain connects TRBV27 to TRBJ1-1; D not certain. Germline-derived CDR1 and CDR2 are MNHEY and SMNVEV (reference sequence). V was clipped by 6 bases and J by 4 bases, with 15 bases between them. The CDR3 has 14 residues. The CDR3 protein is CASRRLLEGTEAFF. The CDR3 DNA is TGTGCCAGCAGACGATTACTCGAGGGCACTGAAGCTTTCTTT.

This chain joins TRBV30 and TRBJ1-3; 7 nucleotides align to TRBD1. Germline V gene lookup returns CDR1 GTSNPN and CDR2 SVGIG (reference sequence). The ends lost 2 bases at V and 1 base at J; junction bases unmatched: 8. The CDR3 totals 16 residues. The CDR3, as DNA: TGTGCCTGGAGTTTCCCCAGGGGGACTTCTGGAAACACCATATATTTT. Translated, it gives CAWSFPRGTSGNTIYF.

The table lists this clone with a count of one. The gene calls are TRBV5-6 and TRBJ2-1, with a possible D match to TRBD1 (7 bases). The CDR3 is 15 residues long. The V gene's germline CDR1 is SGHDT and CDR2 YYEEEE. V lost 0 bases to trimming and J lost 4 bases, with 11 bases between them. The CDR3 DNA follows: TGTGCCAGCAGCTTGGGACAGGGACTGTACAATGAGCAGTTCTTC. The encoded protein is CASSLGQGLYNEQFF.

The CDR3 loop is CASSPGQGSNYEQYF. The CDR3 nucleotides read TGCGCCAGCTCCCCCGGACAGGGCTCCAATTACGAGCAGTACTTC. The V call is TRBV5-1, the J call TRBJ2-7; 8 bases align to TRBD1. The CDR3 runs to 15 residues. V lost 7 bases to trimming and J lost 4 bases; unmatched junction nucleotides: 13. From germline, CDR1 is SGHRS and CDR2 YFSETQ. The full variable domain, completed using reference TRBV5-1 and TRBJ2-7, is KAGVTQTPRYLIKTRGQQVTLSCSPISGHRSVSWYQQTPGQGLQFLFEYFSETQRNKGNFPGRFSGRQFSNSRSEMNVSTLELGDSALYLCASSPGQGSNYEQYFGPGTRLTVT.

This clone was recorded once. The rearrangement joins TRBV30 to TRBJ1-4; perhaps TRBD1 as D (5 bases). CDR3 length: 11 residues. Germline V gene sequence: CDR1 GTSNPN, CDR2 SVGIG (reference sequence). DNA for the CDR3: TGTGCTTGTGGGGCTGATGAAAAACTGTTTTTT. Its translation is CACGADEKLFF.

With regard to this clone: Other DNA sequences from this sample encode an identical CDR3 as well. The rearrangement joins TRBV12-3 or TRBV12-4 to TRBJ2-1; D call uncertain. V lost 2 bases and J 10 bases, leaving 6 bases between the germline ends. This CDR3 has 11 residues. CDR3 nucleotides: TGTGCCAGCAGTTTACTGTCGGAGCAGTTCTTC. Translating gives CASSLLSEQFF.

The chain couples TRBV7-2 to TRBJ2-5; possibly TRBD1 for D (6 bases). CDR3 size: 18 residues. Germline CDR1 and CDR2: SGHTA and FQGNSA. Deletions cut 1 base from V and 2 bases from J, with 20 bases between. The CDR3 nucleotides read TGTGCCAGCAGCTTAGTCCCACTTGACAGGCCCTCTCAAGAGACCCAGTACTTC. Translation: CASSLVPLDRPSQETQYF.

J is TRBJ2-7 and V is TRBV28; D is perhaps TRBD1 (5 bases). Germline CDR1 is MDHEN and CDR2 is SYDVKM. This CDR3 is built from 14 residues. V lost 6 bases to trimming and J lost 0 bases, with 12 bases between them. CDR3 DNA: TGTGCCAGCAGACCGCAGGGTAGCTCCTACGAGCAGTACTTC. This sequence encodes CASRPQGSSYEQYF.

The chain couples TRBV7-3 to TRBJ2-1, with a weak D call TRBD2 (5 bases). This CDR3 has 14 residues. V was cut by 5 bases and J by 6 bases, with 14 bases left in between. Germline CDR1 reads SGHTA; CDR2 reads FQGTGA. CDR3 DNA: TGTGCCAGCAGCCTACAAGGGAGTATCAATGAGCAGTTCTTC. Translating it yields CASSLQGSINEQFF.

This clone was found a few times. This sequence joins TRBV7-9 and TRBJ1-1; 9 nucleotides agree with TRBD1. The CDR3 loop spans 14 amino acids. Germline V gene data show CDR1 as SEHNR and CDR2 as FQNEAQ (reference sequence). The trim removed 6 bases at V and 1 base at J, leaving 3 bases unmatched. CDR3 nucleotide sequence: TGTGCCAGCAGTCAACAGGGGGCGAACACTGAAGCTTTCTTT. Protein product: CASSQQGANTEAFF. Complete variable domain (other parts from reference TRBV7-9 and TRBJ1-1): DTGVSQNPRHKITKRGQNVTFRCDPISEHNRLYWYRQTLGQGPEFLTYFQNEAQLEKSRLLSDRFSAERPKGSFSTLEIQRTEQGDSAMYLCASSQQGANTEAFFGQGTRLTVV.

The V and J genes are TRBV18 and TRBJ2-1, with D maybe TRBD1 (6 bases). The CDR3 has 15 residues. V dropped 6 bases and J dropped 6 bases, with 18 bases sitting between them. Germline-derived CDR1 and CDR2 are KGHSH and LQKENI. CDR3 in DNA: TGTGCCAGCTCCCAGAGATCAGGGGTCGGCAATGAGCAGTTCTTC. Residues: CASSQRSGVGNEQFF.

The chain recombines TRBV5-1 with TRBJ1-5, with D possibly matching TRBD1 (6 bases). This CDR3 contains 16 residues. Trimming stripped 2 bases from V and 7 bases from J, with 19 bases between. CDR1 is SGHRS, CDR2 YFSETQ, per germline. The CDR3 spells CASSFNPSTGEQPQHF. CDR3 nucleotides: TGCGCCAGCAGCTTTAACCCCTCGACAGGTGAACAGCCCCAGCATTTT.

The chain recombines TRBV19 with TRBJ2-1; 12 bases match TRBD1. V was clipped by 3 bases and J by 10 bases; unmatched bases: 7. Germline assignment: CDR1 LNHDA and CDR2 SQIVND (reference sequence). The CDR3 contains 15 residues. Here the CDR3 DNA reads TGTGCCAGTAGTATTCTGGGACAGGGGGCTAGAGAGCAGTTCTTC. Amino acids: CASSILGQGAREQFF.

The rearrangement uses TRBV19 and TRBJ1-6, with D uncertain. Germline lookup yields CDR1 LNHDA and CDR2 SQIVND (reference sequence). The CDR3 contains 13 residues. V was cut by 2 bases and J by 8 bases, with 7 bases left in between. The CDR3 spells CASSIPGDSPLHF. As DNA, the CDR3 is TGTGCCAGTAGTATACCCGGGGATTCACCCCTCCACTTT. The whole variable domain, filled in from reference TRBV19 and TRBJ1-6, reads DGGITQSPKYLFRKEGQNVTLSCEQNLNHDAMYWYRQDPGQGLRLIYYSQIVNDFQKGDIAEGYSVSREKKESFPLTVTSAQKNPTAFYLCASSIPGDSPLHFGNGTRLTVT.

V and J are TRBV9 and TRBJ2-3; D is perhaps TRBD1 (7 bases). V lost 4 bases and J 0 bases, leaving 18 bases between the germline ends. Germline CDR1 and CDR2: SGDLS and YYNGEE. The CDR3 consists of 17 residues. The CDR3: CASSPRGGTASTDTQYF. CDR3 nucleotide sequence: TGTGCCAGCAGCCCCCGTGGCGGGACAGCTAGCACAGATACGCAGTATTTT.

The V call is TRBV27, the J call TRBJ2-4; 8 bases map to TRBD1. Germline values: CDR1 MNHEY, CDR2 SMNVEV (reference sequence). V lost 5 bases, J lost 7 bases, and 13 bases stayed unmatched. CDR3 length: 16 residues. The DNA of the CDR3 is TGTGCCAGCAGTACCCTTATAGACAGGGGCTACAACATTCAGTACTTC. This translates into CASSTLIDRGYNIQYF.

The CDR3 protein is CASSVGGAGELFF. The DNA for the CDR3 is TGTGCCAGCAGCGTAGGCGGGGCCGGGGAGCTGTTTTTT. The V gene is TRBV9, the J gene TRBJ2-2; the D gene is possibly TRBD2 (6 bases). V lost 0 bases, J lost 6 bases, and 6 bases lay in between. The CDR3 has 13 residues. Germline V CDR1 and CDR2: SGDLS, YYNGEE.

The chain links TRBV7-9 to TRBJ2-7, with D tentatively TRBD2 (6 bases). The V end was cut by 0 bases, the J end by 4 bases, with 13 bases between. This CDR3 comprises 15 residues. In germline, CDR1 is SEHNR, CDR2 FQNEAQ (reference sequence). The CDR3 loop reads CASSLADRAGYEQYF. For the CDR3, the DNA is TGTGCCAGCAGCTTAGCAGATAGGGCGGGATACGAGCAGTACTTC.